The 25 T cell receptor beta chains below all came from one sample that was sequenced in a study of T cell repertoires in cytomegalovirus infection. TCRdb reprocessed the reads via MiXCR and lists one record per CDR3 protein. The profile covers 200,000 to 300,000 distinct CDR3 sequences, with roughly 10% appearing a single time and more than 13% taken by the ten largest. The sample taken for sequencing was PBMCs. These receptors originate from a human donor in good health (CMV status not recorded). Some clones in this sample may be carry-over from other donors' samples.

The chain employs TRBV7-2 and TRBJ2-3; the match to TRBD1 covers 8 bases. V shed 4 bases and J 4 bases; nucleotides not matched to a gene: 13. Looked up from germline, CDR1 is SGHTA and CDR2 is FQGNSA. This CDR3 comprises 17 residues. The CDR3 sequence: CASSSRRGRGPADTQYF. The CDR3 DNA sequence: TGTGCCAGCAGCTCCCGTCGGGGCAGGGGGCCGGCAGATACGCAGTATTTT.

This clonotype was observed many times. The chain has TRBV27 and TRBJ1-2; D is perhaps TRBD1 (6 bases). This CDR3 has 11 residues. Trimming took 6 bases from V and 5 from J, leaving 7 bases between them. Germline V gene lookup returns CDR1 MNHEY and CDR2 SMNVEV (reference sequence). This chain's CDR3 is CASSRGYGYTF. The DNA for the CDR3 is TGTGCCAGCAGCAGGGGATATGGCTACACCTTC.

V usage is TRBV28 and J usage is TRBJ1-2; D is undetermined. This CDR3 has 13 amino acids. Germline CDR1 MDHEN, CDR2 SYDVKM. The V end was cut by 2 bases, the J end by 3 bases, with 7 bases between. The CDR3 reads CASSLGFDYGYTF. The CDR3 region has the DNA TGTGCCAGCAGTTTAGGGTTTGACTATGGCTACACCTTC.

This clonotype was counted many times. In DNA form, the CDR3 reads TGTGCCAGCAGCAAATCCGGACAGTCTGGAAACACCATATATTTT. This codes for CASSKSGQSGNTIYF. The chain combines TRBV11-2 with TRBJ1-3; TRBD1 might be the D (6 bases). With 5 bases removed from V and 1 base from J, the gap between germline ends came to 12 bases. CDR1 SGHAT and CDR2 FQNNGV come from the germline V gene. The CDR3 spans 15 residues.

This clonotype has a count of ten or more. The chain combines TRBV28 with TRBJ2-7, with 8 bases aligning to TRBD1. The germline gives CDR1 MDHEN, CDR2 SYDVKM. This CDR3 has 13 residues. The ends lost 6 bases at V and 0 bases at J; junction bases unmatched: 1. In DNA form, the CDR3 reads TGTGCCAGCAGGGACAGGGCCTCCTACGAGCAGTACTTC. Its translation: CASRDRASYEQYF. Combining the CDR3 with reference TRBV28 and TRBJ2-7 gives the whole variable domain DVKVTQSSRYLVKRTGEKVFLECVQDMDHENMFWYRQDPGLGLRLIYFSYDVKMKEKGDIPEGYSVSREKKERFSLILESASTNQTSMYLCASRDRASYEQYFGPGTRLTVT.

This clonotype was detected ten times or more. This chain connects TRBV7-6 to TRBJ2-3, with TRBD2 identical over 11 bases. The length of the CDR3 is 18 residues. The germline gives CDR1 SGHVS, CDR2 FNYEAQ. Trimming removed 2 bases from V and 0 bases from J; junction bases left unmatched: 7. CDR3 protein: CASSLTRLAGSSTDTQYF. In DNA form, the CDR3 reads TGTGCCAGCAGCTTAACCAGACTAGCGGGGTCTAGCACAGATACGCAGTATTTT.

This clonotype was observed many times. The rearrangement joins TRBV7-2 to TRBJ1-1; D remains unclear. This CDR3 is built from 13 residues. The germline CDR1 and CDR2 sequences are SGHTA and FQGNSA. Trimming stripped 5 bases from V and 5 bases from J, with 12 bases between. The CDR3 nucleotides are TGTGCCAGCAGCAGCCAGCCGGTGACTGAAGCTTTCTTT. Its protein is CASSSQPVTEAFF.

This clonotype has ten or more counts. V is TRBV12-3 or TRBV12-4 and J is TRBJ1-1; D may be TRBD1 (5 bases). The CDR3 totals 14 residues. The V gene lost 0 bases and the J gene lost 8 bases, with 13 bases spanning the gap. The CDR3 DNA follows: TGTGCCAGCAGTTTAGCGGCAACCAGGGTAGAAGCTTTCTTT. This codes for CASSLAATRVEAFF.

This clonotype was observed at least ten times. This chain connects TRBV11-2 to TRBJ1-1; tentative D call: TRBD1 (6 bases). The CDR3 loop spans 16 amino acids. V dropped 2 bases and J dropped 5 bases, with 18 bases sitting between them. The germline gives CDR1 SGHAT, CDR2 FQNNGV. CDR3 DNA: TGTGCCAGCAGCTTAAGGCAGGGGAGGCAGTATACTGAAGCTTTCTTT. Translation gives CASSLRQGRQYTEAFF. Supplemented by reference TRBV11-2 and TRBJ1-1, the full variable domain reads EAGVAQSPRYKIIEKRQSVAFWCNPISGHATLYWYQQILGQGPKLLIQFQNNGVVDDSQLPKDRFSAERLKGVDSTLKIQPAKLEDSAVYLCASSLRQGRQYTEAFFGQGTRLTVV.

This clonotype was recorded at least ten times. This rearrangement joins TRBV30 to TRBJ1-6; TRBD1 aligns across 8 bases. The CDR3 totals 16 residues. V dropped 1 base and J dropped 7; count of bases not matched to a gene: 9. The V gene's germline CDR1 is GTSNPN and CDR2 SVGIG (reference sequence). CDR3 bases: TGTGCCTGGAGTGCCTCAGGGGGCATCGGCAATTCACCCCTCCACTTT. This translates into CAWSASGGIGNSPLHF.

A few counts support this clonotype. The V and J genes are TRBV30 and TRBJ1-5; TRBD1 is a possible D gene (5 bases). V gave up 5 bases and J gave up 10 bases, with 18 bases separating them. The germline V gene encodes CDR1 GTSNPN and CDR2 SVGIG (reference sequence). The CDR3 covers 13 residues. As DNA, the CDR3 is TGTGCCTGGGCAGGAGGGACCGGGCCTCCCCAGCATTTT. Protein: CAWAGGTGPPQHF.

For this clonotype: A much larger clonotype is one base distant, so this may be a read error. The chain uses TRBV7-2 and TRBJ2-5, with 7 nucleotides matching TRBD2. Germline V CDR1 and CDR2: SGHTA, FQGNSA. V was clipped by 1 base and J by 1 base; unmatched bases: 3. The CDR3 extends over 15 amino acids. The CDR3 region has the DNA TGTACCAGCAGCTTAGTCCGGGGGGTCCAAGAGACCCAGTACTTC. It specifies CTSSLVRGVQETQYF.

This clonotype showed up many times. V is TRBV6-5 and J is TRBJ1-2, with TRBD1 identical over 7 bases. Germline V CDR1 and CDR2: MNHEY, SVGAGI. This CDR3 has 15 amino acids. V lost 2 bases and J lost 7; bases outside the gene matches: 10. CDR3 loop: CASSYTRRGISGYTF. The CDR3, as DNA: TGTGCCAGCAGTTACACACGCAGGGGGATCAGTGGCTACACCTTC.

Ten or more counts support this clonotype. The rearrangement links TRBV5-6 to TRBJ1-1; TRBD1 aligns across 7 bases. The J segment lost 2 bases and the V segment lost 4 bases, leaving 8 bases of the junction unmatched. Looked up from germline, CDR1 is SGHDT and CDR2 is YYEEEE. The CDR3 sequence is 15 residues long. The CDR3 coding sequence is TGTGCCAGCAGCCCCCCACGACAGGGAAACACTGAAGCTTTCTTT. It encodes CASSPPRQGNTEAFF.

The V gene is TRBV2, the J gene TRBJ2-1, with a possible D match to TRBD1 (5 bases). V lost 3 bases and J 1 base, leaving 13 bases between the germline ends. Germline CDR1 and CDR2: SNHLY and FYNNEI. This CDR3 contains 16 residues. CDR3 bases: TGTGCCAGCAGTGATGGGGCGGTCAGATCCTACAATGAGCAGTTCTTC. Encoded protein: CASSDGAVRSYNEQFF.

This chain links TRBV4-3 with TRBJ2-7, with TRBD2 identical over 7 bases. This CDR3 has 15 residues. Germline V gene data show CDR1 as LGHNA and CDR2 as YSLEER. The V segment lost 1 base and the J segment 3 bases; nucleotides outside the gene matches: 6. The CDR3 region has the DNA TGCGCCAGCAGCCAAGGGGCGGGAGATATCTACGAGCAGTACTTC. It specifies CASSQGAGDIYEQYF.

This clonotype was picked up many times. This rearrangement joins TRBV19 to TRBJ1-1; 9 nucleotides agree with TRBD1. The CDR3 runs to 18 residues. The V gene end was trimmed by 9 bases and the J gene end by 0 bases; junction bases not matched to a gene: 17. Per germline, CDR1 LNHDA and CDR2 SQIVND (reference sequence). CDR3: CARRPLDRGKWLNTEAFF. In nucleotides, the CDR3 is TGTGCCAGACGCCCCCTCGACAGGGGGAAGTGGCTGAACACTGAAGCTTTCTTT.

This clonotype showed up many times. The CDR3 DNA reads TGTGCCAGCAGCTTAGCGAGGACAGCCCACTCTGGGGCCAACGTCCTGACTTTC. This codes for CASSLARTAHSGANVLTF. The chain combines TRBV7-8 with TRBJ2-6; weak D call: TRBD1 (6 bases). The CDR3 length is 18 residues. The V end lost 0 bases, the J end lost 0 bases, and 12 bases lay between the germline ends. Germline V gene data show CDR1 as SGHVS and CDR2 as FQNEAQ. Filled out from reference TRBV7-8 and TRBJ2-6, the complete variable domain reads GAGVSQSPRYKVAKRGQDVALRCDPISGHVSLFWYQQALGQGPEFLTYFQNEAQLDKSGLPSDRFFAERPEGSVSTLKIQRTQQEDSAVYLCASSLARTAHSGANVLTFGAGSRLTVL.

This clonotype appeared many times. V is TRBV4-3 and J is TRBJ1-5; D gene unclear. The CDR3 is 14 amino acids. Trimming left V 3 bases short and J 0 bases short, with 6 bases between. Germline-derived CDR1 and CDR2 are LGHNA and YSLEER. The CDR3 loop is CASSQGLSNQPQHF. CDR3 nucleotides: TGCGCCAGCAGCCAGGGCCTTAGCAATCAGCCCCAGCATTTT.

This clonotype has a count of ten or more. The chain links TRBV7-2 to TRBJ1-2; a weak D match, TRBD1 (5 bases). V dropped 6 bases and J dropped 6 bases, with 17 bases sitting between them. CDR1 is SGHTA, CDR2 FQGNSA, per germline. The CDR3 is made up of 14 amino acids. In DNA, the CDR3 is TGTGCCAGCAGTTCTCGGAGGGGAAGGGATGGCTACACCTTC. This gives the protein CASSSRRGRDGYTF.

This clonotype was detected ten times or more. The chain carries TRBV7-2 and TRBJ2-5, with a tentative D call TRBD2 (6 bases). Between the trimmed V and J ends, which lost 2 bases and 2 bases, there was a span of 12 bases. The CDR3 sequence is 15 residues long. Per the germline V gene, CDR1 is SGHTA and CDR2 is FQGNSA. CDR3 region: CASSLPFAGQETQYF. The DNA for the CDR3 is TGTGCCAGCAGCTTACCTTTTGCGGGGCAAGAGACCCAGTACTTC.

The chain links TRBV29-1 to TRBJ1-1; D call uncertain. Trimming removed 1 base at V and 2 bases at J, with 11 bases between. Germline V gene sequence: CDR1 SQVTM, CDR2 ANQGSEA. The CDR3 contains 14 residues. CDR3 residues: CSVEASGSNTEAFF. CDR3 coding DNA: TGCAGCGTTGAAGCATCGGGAAGCAACACTGAAGCTTTCTTT. Variable domain in full (rest from reference TRBV29-1 and TRBJ1-1): SAVISQKPSRDICQRGTSLTIQCQVDSQVTMMFWYRQQPGQSLTLIATANQGSEATYESGFVIDKFPISRPNLTFSTLTVSNMSPEDSSIYLCSVEASGSNTEAFFGQGTRLTVV.

Many counts were recorded for this clonotype. The CDR3 DNA sequence: TGTGCCAGCAGTTACGAGACTTCGGCAAACACTGAAGCTTTCTTT. This gives the protein CASSYETSANTEAFF. The chain carries TRBV6-2 or TRBV6-3 and TRBJ1-1; no clear D gene. The CDR3 is 15 amino acids. Germline CDR1 is MNHEY and CDR2 is SVGEGT. The ends were cut back, 2 bases at V and 2 bases at J, with 12 bases in the middle.

This clonotype was seen ten or more times. V usage is TRBV7-2 and J usage is TRBJ1-3; a weak D match, TRBD1 (6 bases). Germline V lookup: CDR1 SGHTA, CDR2 FQGNSA. The CDR3 totals 13 residues. Trimming left V 6 bases short and J 4 bases short, with 10 bases between. The CDR3 loop is CASSSGTGNTIYF. Written as DNA, the CDR3 is TGTGCCAGCAGTTCAGGGACAGGAAACACCATATATTTT.

This clonotype was recorded at least ten times. V is TRBV28 and J is TRBJ2-5; 7 bases match TRBD2. Germline loops: CDR1 MDHEN, CDR2 SYDVKM. V shed 6 bases, J shed 4 bases, and the junction held 11 bases outside the gene matches. The CDR3 is made up of 15 amino acids. CDR3: CASSLASAGVETQYF. In nucleotides, the CDR3 is TGTGCCAGCAGCCTAGCATCCGCGGGGGTAGAGACCCAGTACTTC.